Listed here is a single T cell receptor (beta chain). This specimen comes from a study of blood T cell repertoires in COVID-19. Study-level information: Sites in the United States, Italy and Spain provided acute and convalescent COVID-19 samples. PBMCs, B-cell-depleted T cells, or T cells were the source of the cDNA or gDNA that made up the material.

CDR3 size: 13 residues. CDR1 SGHTA and CDR2 FQGNSA come from the germline V gene. Trimming left V 0 bases short and J 10 bases short, with 10 bases between. In the source study's methods: Reference gene primer amplification yielded estimated nucleated cell counts. Sequencing used immunoSEQ multiplex PCR; TCRdb keeps in-frame clones, though not all of them. The DNA was the basis for D and trimming; V, J and clone size are from that table. The sample shows 70,000 or so clones, around 80% of them seen only once. Sequenced input: peripheral blood. V gene TRBV7-2 combines with J gene TRBJ2-1; TRBD2 is a possible D gene (5 bases). The TCR sequence derives from a human donor in a cohort sampled during active COVID-19. The chain's CDR3 is CASSLAAGEEQFF. The CDR3 DNA reads as TGTGCCAGCAGCTTAGCGGCGGGCGAAGAGCAGTTCTTC. The full variable domain, with the rest looked up from reference TRBV7-2 and TRBJ2-1, is GAGVSQSPSNKVTEKGKDVELRCDPISGHTALYWYRQSLGQGLEFLIYFQGNSAPDKSGLPSDRFSAERTGGSVSTLTIQRTQQEDSAVYLCASSLAAGEEQFFGPGTRLTVL.